This entry lists 25 T cell receptor beta chains sequenced from one sample in a study of T cell changes during pregnancy in multiple sclerosis. The repertoire was sequenced with immunoSEQ multiplex PCR; TCRdb's copy has only in-frame clones and lacks some. The data hold over 30,000 clones, with nearly 90% observed a single time. This sample comprised CD8+ T cells from peripheral blood mononuclear cells, obtained in the third trimester of pregnancy. Receptors originate from a female donor with multiple sclerosis, enrolled in a pregnancy study.

V usage is TRBV28 and J usage is TRBJ1-3; unclear D gene. There are 17 residues in the CDR3. V lost 3 bases and J lost 5, with 20 bases in between. CDR1 MDHEN and CDR2 SYDVKM come from the germline V gene. The CDR3 coding sequence is TGTGCCAGCAGTTTCGAAGCGGATGCAGTACCGCGAAACACCATATATTTT. It specifies CASSFEADAVPRNTIYF.

V and J are TRBV10-3 and TRBJ1-6; no definite D call. Germline lookup yields CDR1 ENHRY and CDR2 SYGVKD. Trimming shortened V by 0 bases and J by 6 bases, and 6 bases separated the two germline ends. This CDR3 is 14 amino acids long. CDR3 sequence: CAISESGVNSPLHF. The CDR3, as DNA: TGTGCCATCAGTGAGTCCGGGGTTAATTCACCCCTCCACTTT.

The genes are TRBV29-1 and TRBJ2-1; 8 nucleotides line up with TRBD2. CDR3 length equals 14 residues. Per germline, CDR1 SQVTM and CDR2 ANQGSEA. The trim removed 4 bases at V and 4 bases at J, leaving 6 bases unmatched. The CDR3 nucleotides are TGCAGCGTTGTCGCGGGGGGCCTTTACAATGAGCAGTTCTTC. It encodes CSVVAGGLYNEQFF.

This chain connects TRBV6-1 to TRBJ1-1, with D tentatively TRBD1 (5 bases). V lost 6 bases and J 3 bases, leaving 17 bases between the germline ends. There are 15 residues in the CDR3. The germline gives CDR1 MNHNS, CDR2 SASEGT. The CDR3 nucleotides are TGTGCCAGCAGGGCCAGGGTTGGTGAGTACACTGAAGCTTTCTTT. Amino acids: CASRARVGEYTEAFF.

V and J are TRBV28 and TRBJ1-5; 9 nucleotides line up with TRBD1. The CDR3 covers 16 residues. Per the germline V gene, CDR1 is MDHEN and CDR2 is SYDVKM. V trimming: 7 bases; J trimming: 0 bases; junction bases outside the gene matches: 7. The CDR3 here is CASITDRGDSNQPQHF. In DNA form, the CDR3 reads TGTGCCAGCATAACGGACAGGGGCGATAGCAATCAGCCCCAGCATTTT.

The J gene is TRBJ2-5, the V gene TRBV19, with 7 bases aligning to TRBD1. There are 12 residues in the CDR3. The trim removed 8 bases at V and 4 bases at J, leaving 4 bases unmatched. Germline V gene lookup returns CDR1 LNHDA and CDR2 SQIVND (reference sequence). In DNA, the CDR3 is TGTGCCAGTCGGGCAGGGGGAGAGACCCAGTACTTC. It is translated as CASRAGGETQYF.

The chain employs TRBV2 and TRBJ1-5; 8 bases are a match to TRBD1. J was trimmed by 0 bases and V by 3 bases; bases with no gene match: 10. Germline CDR1 SNHLY, CDR2 FYNNEI. The CDR3 totals 18 residues. The CDR3 loop is CASSEHGGDRYSNQPQHF. CDR3 nucleotides: TGTGCCAGCAGTGAGCACGGAGGGGACAGGTATAGCAATCAGCCCCAGCATTTT. Full variable domain (missing parts from reference TRBV2 and TRBJ1-5): EPEVTQTPSHQVTQMGQEVILRCVPISNHLYFYWYRQILGQKVEFLVSFYNNEISEKSEIFDDQFSVERPDGSNFTLKIRSTKLEDSAMYFCASSEHGGDRYSNQPQHFGDGTRLSIL.

Only one count was recorded for this clone. The gene calls are TRBV29-1 and TRBJ2-7, with 11 bases identical to TRBD1. The trim removed 0 bases at V and 3 bases at J, leaving 10 bases unmatched. From germline, CDR1 is SQVTM and CDR2 ANQGSEA. The CDR3 has 17 amino acids. The CDR3 DNA reads as TGCAGCGTTGAAGATGGCTTCAGGGACAGGGGGATCTACGAGCAGTACTTC. It yields the protein CSVEDGFRDRGIYEQYF.

The chain employs TRBV6-4 and TRBJ2-2; D gene uncertain. The CDR3 consists of 12 residues. Trimming shortened V by 4 bases and J by 6 bases, and 6 bases separated the two germline ends. Germline V gives CDR1 MRHNA, CDR2 SNTAGT. The CDR3 sequence is CASSVSSGELFF. CDR3 coding DNA: TGTGCCAGCAGTGTCTCCTCCGGGGAGCTGTTTTTT.

The CDR3 region is CASSSTGGVQPQHF. For the CDR3, the DNA is TGTGCCAGCAGCTCGACAGGGGGCGTTCAGCCCCAGCATTTT. V is TRBV7-8 and J is TRBJ1-5; TRBD1 agrees at 10 bases. The CDR3 contains 14 residues. CDR1 and CDR2 from the germline V gene are SGHVS and FQNEAQ. V lost 4 bases, J lost 6 bases, and 3 bases stayed unmatched.

A few counts support this clone. The chain has TRBV6-5 and TRBJ2-1; possibly TRBD2 for D (6 bases). The CDR3 contains 15 residues. V lost 8 bases, J lost 6 bases, and 20 bases lay in between. Germline CDR1 MNHEY, CDR2 SVGAGI. DNA for the CDR3: TGTGCCAGCGGTCATAGCGGAGGCCCGGGCAATGAGCAGTTCTTC. Translated: CASGHSGGPGNEQFF.

The chain carries TRBV7-9 and TRBJ1-4; D gene uncertain. V lost 5 bases to trimming and J lost 0 bases, with 10 bases between them. In germline, CDR1 is SEHNR, CDR2 FQNEAQ (reference sequence). This CDR3 spans 15 amino acids. CDR3 loop: CASSAYLTTNEKLFF. CDR3 bases: TGTGCCAGCAGCGCGTACCTTACAACTAATGAAAAACTGTTTTTT.

This sequence joins TRBV11-2 and TRBJ2-1; 10 bases agree with TRBD1. The junction had 13 bases not matched to a gene; V was cut back by 5 bases and J by 9 bases. Germline values: CDR1 SGHAT, CDR2 FQNNGV. The CDR3 covers 16 residues. The CDR3 here is CASSLGGQGNYGEQFF. The DNA of the CDR3 is TGTGCCAGCAGCCTAGGGGGACAGGGGAACTACGGTGAGCAGTTCTTC.

The chain carries TRBV6-1 and TRBJ1-2, with D unresolved. The ends were cut back, 6 bases at V and 0 bases at J, with 14 bases in the middle. Germline values: CDR1 MNHNS, CDR2 SASEGT. The CDR3 length is 15 residues. The CDR3 DNA reads TGTGCCAGCAGGGAGCGATTGACGTCTAACTATGGCTACACCTTC. Amino acid sequence: CASRERLTSNYGYTF.

The chain employs TRBV6-6 and TRBJ1-6; tentative D call: TRBD1 (5 bases). Germline V CDR1 and CDR2: MNHNY, SVGAGI (reference sequence). With 2 bases removed from V and 7 bases from J, the gap between germline ends came to 12 bases. This CDR3 contains 15 residues. The CDR3 bases are TGTGCCAGCAGTTACGGCAGGGTAGACAATTCACCCCTCCACTTT. Protein product: CASSYGRVDNSPLHF.

The chain is built from TRBV6-1 and TRBJ2-1, with 8 bases aligning to TRBD1. The CDR3 has 14 residues. Germline CDR1 MNHNS, CDR2 SASEGT. Trimming took 6 bases from V and 6 from J; bases not matched to a gene: 7. CDR3 DNA: TGTGCCAGCAGAAGACAGGGGCCCTCCAATGAGCAGTTCTTC. It yields the protein CASRRQGPSNEQFF.

The genes are TRBV7-9 and TRBJ2-3, with D tentatively TRBD1 (5 bases). V was trimmed by 5 bases and J by 2 bases, leaving 8 bases between them. Germline CDR1 is SEHNR and CDR2 is FQNEAQ (reference sequence). There are 13 residues in the CDR3. The CDR3 region is CASSPDTTDTQYF. The DNA of the CDR3 is TGTGCCAGCAGCCCGGACACCACAGATACGCAGTATTTT. Filled out from reference TRBV7-9 and TRBJ2-3, the complete variable domain reads DTGVSQNPRHKITKRGQNVTFRCDPISEHNRLYWYRQTLGQGPEFLTYFQNEAQLEKSRLLSDRFSAERPKGSFSTLEIQRTEQGDSAMYLCASSPDTTDTQYFGPGTRLTVL.

This chain links TRBV9 with TRBJ2-1, with unresolved D. The V end lost 0 bases, the J end lost 7 bases, and 11 bases lay between the germline ends. The CDR3 runs 14 residues. Germline V gene data show CDR1 as SGDLS and CDR2 as YYNGEE. The CDR3 spells CASSVARHKNEQFF. CDR3 coding DNA: TGTGCCAGCAGCGTAGCGAGGCATAAGAATGAGCAGTTCTTC.

This sequence joins TRBV27 and TRBJ1-5, with D unclear. Looked up from germline, CDR1 is MNHEY and CDR2 is SMNVEV (reference sequence). The CDR3 sequence is 13 residues long. The V end was cut by 6 bases, the J end by 2 bases, with 8 bases between. The chain's CDR3 is CASSPAGNQPQHF. CDR3 DNA sequence: TGTGCCAGCAGCCCTGCGGGCAATCAGCCCCAGCATTTT.

The chain combines TRBV14 with TRBJ2-7, with a possible D match to TRBD2 (5 bases). The germline V gene encodes CDR1 SGHDN and CDR2 FVKESK. The CDR3 length is 15 residues. Trimming removed 3 bases at V and 2 bases at J, with 14 bases between. CDR3 sequence: CASSQSRELTYEQYF. As DNA, the CDR3 is TGTGCCAGCAGCCAGAGTCGGGAACTCACCTACGAGCAGTACTTC.

The V gene is TRBV2, the J gene TRBJ1-1; TRBD1 agrees at 8 bases. The junction had 3 bases not matched to a gene; V was cut back by 8 bases and J by 4 bases. The CDR3 consists of 12 residues. The V gene's germline CDR1 is SNHLY and CDR2 FYNNEI. CDR3 DNA sequence: TGTGCCAGCTTAGGACAGGGCACTGAAGCTTTCTTT. Translating gives CASLGQGTEAFF.

This chain uses TRBV28 with TRBJ2-3; 10 bases are a match to TRBD1. The germline CDR1 and CDR2 sequences are MDHEN and SYDVKM. The CDR3 sequence is 17 residues long. V dropped 2 bases and J dropped 4; count of bases not matched to a gene: 9. As DNA, the CDR3 is TGTGCCAGCAGTTTACCTCCGGACAGGGGGACTTCAGATACGCAGTATTTT. Encoded protein: CASSLPPDRGTSDTQYF.

V and J are TRBV14 and TRBJ2-1; 9 bases agree with TRBD1. With 3 bases clipped from V and 7 bases from J, the junction kept 13 bases outside the gene matches. The CDR3 has 17 amino acids. Germline CDR1 is SGHDN and CDR2 is FVKESK. The CDR3 bases are TGTGCCAGCAGCCATACGTTAAGGGACAGGGTCTCAAATGAGCAGTTCTTC. This codes for CASSHTLRDRVSNEQFF.

Worth noting for this clone: Additional DNA sequences in this sample encode the identical CDR3. This chain joins TRBV28 and TRBJ2-7; D not resolved. Germline CDR1 and CDR2: MDHEN and SYDVKM. Trimming cost V 5 bases and J 0 bases, with 5 bases left between them. This CDR3 comprises 12 residues. CDR3 amino acids: CASSLSSYEQYF. CDR3 coding DNA: TGTGCCAGCAGTCTTAGCTCCTACGAGCAGTACTTC.

This sequence joins TRBV6-6 and TRBJ1-2; perhaps TRBD1 as D (5 bases). Deletions cut 6 bases from V and 2 bases from J, with 13 bases between. The CDR3 length is 14 residues. Per germline, CDR1 MNHNY and CDR2 SVGAGI (reference sequence). The CDR3 DNA is TGTGCCAGCAGCCCCACCGCAGGGAACTATGGCTACACCTTC. This sequence encodes CASSPTAGNYGYTF.